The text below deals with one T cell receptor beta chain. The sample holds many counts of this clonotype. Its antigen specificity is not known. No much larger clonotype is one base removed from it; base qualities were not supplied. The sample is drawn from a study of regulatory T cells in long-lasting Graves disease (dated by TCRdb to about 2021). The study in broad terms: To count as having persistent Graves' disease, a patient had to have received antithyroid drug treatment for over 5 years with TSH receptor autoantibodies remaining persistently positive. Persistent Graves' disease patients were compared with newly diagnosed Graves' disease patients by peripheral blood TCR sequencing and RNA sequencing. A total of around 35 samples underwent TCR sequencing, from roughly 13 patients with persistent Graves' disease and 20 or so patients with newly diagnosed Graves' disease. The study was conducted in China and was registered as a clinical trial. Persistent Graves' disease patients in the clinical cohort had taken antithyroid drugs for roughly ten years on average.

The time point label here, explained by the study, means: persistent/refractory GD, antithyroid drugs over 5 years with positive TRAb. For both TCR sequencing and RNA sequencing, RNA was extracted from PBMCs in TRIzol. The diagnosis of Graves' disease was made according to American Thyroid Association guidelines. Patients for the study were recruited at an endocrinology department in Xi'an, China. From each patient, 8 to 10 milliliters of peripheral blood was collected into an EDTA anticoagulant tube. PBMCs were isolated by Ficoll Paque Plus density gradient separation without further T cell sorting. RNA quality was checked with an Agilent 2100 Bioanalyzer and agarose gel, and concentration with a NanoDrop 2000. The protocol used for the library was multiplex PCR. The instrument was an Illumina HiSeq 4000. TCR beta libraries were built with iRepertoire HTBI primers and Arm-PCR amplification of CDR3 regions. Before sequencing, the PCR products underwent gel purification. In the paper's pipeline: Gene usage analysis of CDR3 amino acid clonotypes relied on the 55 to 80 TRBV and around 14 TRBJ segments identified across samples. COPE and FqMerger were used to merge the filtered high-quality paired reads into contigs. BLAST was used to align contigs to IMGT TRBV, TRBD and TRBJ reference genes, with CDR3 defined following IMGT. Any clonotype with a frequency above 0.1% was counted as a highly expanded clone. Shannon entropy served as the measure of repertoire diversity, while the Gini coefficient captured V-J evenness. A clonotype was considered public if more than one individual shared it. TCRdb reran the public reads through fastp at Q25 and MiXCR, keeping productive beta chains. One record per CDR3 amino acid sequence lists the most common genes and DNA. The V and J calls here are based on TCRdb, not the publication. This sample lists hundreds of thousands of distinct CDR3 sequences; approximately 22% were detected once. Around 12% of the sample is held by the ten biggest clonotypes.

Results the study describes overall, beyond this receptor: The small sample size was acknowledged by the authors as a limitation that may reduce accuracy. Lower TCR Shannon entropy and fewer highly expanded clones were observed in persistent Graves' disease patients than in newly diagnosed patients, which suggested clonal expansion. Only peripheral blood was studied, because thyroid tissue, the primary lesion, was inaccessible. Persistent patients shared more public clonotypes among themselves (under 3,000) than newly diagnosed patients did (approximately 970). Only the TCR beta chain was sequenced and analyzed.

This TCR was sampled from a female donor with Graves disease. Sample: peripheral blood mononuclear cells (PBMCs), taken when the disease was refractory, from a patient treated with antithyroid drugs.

CDR3 reads: CASSPTGGYMNTEAFF. The base sequence is TGTGCCAGCAGCCCCACAGGGGGCTATATGAACACTGAAGCTTTCTTT. The rearranged segments are TRBV7-3 and TRBJ1-1; the junction holds 9 bases that match TRBD1. CDR3 length: 16 amino acids, cysteine to phenylalanine. The DNA shown is the 48-base CDR3, in frame from base 1. CDR1 SGHTA and CDR2 FQGTGA are derived from the germline V gene. Trimming accounts for 5 bases at V and 0 bases at J, while the number of junction bases matched to no gene is 7.